This entry lists 19 T cell receptor beta chains sequenced from one sample in a study of blood T cell repertoires in COVID-19. Some clones are missing from TCRdb's copy, which holds only in-frame ones; the method was immunoSEQ multiplex PCR. Among 170,000 or so clones listed, more than 80% were seen once. Sequencing was performed on PBMCs or T cells enriched from blood (not recorded which). These receptor sequences come from a man between 40 and 49 years old who had recovered from COVID-19.

This clone has a handful of counts. The chain recombines TRBV6-5 with TRBJ1-1; TRBD1 is a possible D gene (6 bases). CDR1 and CDR2 (germline): MNHEY, SVGAGI. V was cut by 5 bases and J by 3 bases, with 16 bases left in between. The CDR3 runs to 15 residues. The CDR3 region is CASSPPTGRDTEAFF. DNA for the CDR3: TGTGCCAGCAGTCCACCGACAGGCCGTGACACTGAAGCTTTCTTT.

This sequence joins TRBV30 and TRBJ2-3; 13 nucleotides match TRBD2. The CDR3 sequence is 16 residues long. Trimming removed 5 bases from V and 3 bases from J; junction bases left unmatched: 8. Per the germline V gene, CDR1 is GTSNPN and CDR2 is SVGIG (reference sequence). This chain's CDR3 is CAWSPGLAGTTDTQYF. For the CDR3, the DNA is TGTGCCTGGTCCCCGGGACTAGCGGGAACAACAGATACGCAGTATTTT.

V and J are TRBV16 and TRBJ1-4; D call uncertain. This CDR3 contains 15 residues. The germline V gene has CDR1 KGHSY and CDR2 FQNENV. V was shortened by 0 bases and J by 8 bases, with 13 bases between the two germline ends. The CDR3 spells CASSQSGALGEKLFF. CDR3 in DNA: TGTGCCAGCAGCCAATCGGGAGCCCTGGGGGAAAAACTGTTTTTT. Full variable domain (rest looked up from reference TRBV16 and TRBJ1-4): GEEVAQTPKHLVRGEGQKAKLYCAPIKGHSYVFWYQQVLKNEFKFLISFQNENVFDETGMPKERFSAKCLPNSPCSLEIQATKLEDSAVYFCASSQSGALGEKLFFGSGTQLSVL.

The chain is built from TRBV5-1 and TRBJ2-3; 8 nucleotides line up with TRBD2. With 0 bases clipped from V and 4 bases from J, the junction kept 13 bases outside the gene matches. This CDR3 comprises 18 residues. Germline loops: CDR1 SGHRS, CDR2 YFSETQ. This CDR3 is CASSLEGRTGGPADTQYF. The CDR3 bases are TGCGCCAGCAGCTTGGAGGGTAGGACGGGAGGGCCAGCAGATACGCAGTATTTT.

In DNA, the CDR3 is TGTGCCAGCAGCTTAGGTTACAGGGCCGAAGCTTTCTTT. Protein: CASSLGYRAEAFF. V usage is TRBV11-2 and J usage is TRBJ1-1, with D possibly being TRBD1 (6 bases). Germline values: CDR1 SGHAT, CDR2 FQNNGV. V lost 1 base and J lost 8, with 11 bases in between. This CDR3 region has 13 residues.

The CDR3 is CASSLDGRGSNQPQHF. The CDR3 region has the DNA TGTGCCAGCAGCTTAGATGGACGGGGAAGCAATCAGCCCCAGCATTTT. This chain links TRBV7-9 with TRBJ1-5; D is undetermined. The CDR3 totals 16 residues. Germline assignment: CDR1 SEHNR and CDR2 FQNEAQ (reference sequence). V lost 1 base and J lost 1, with 11 bases in between.

The gene calls are TRBV2 and TRBJ2-2; 7 positions match TRBD2. The junction had 21 bases not matched to a gene; V was cut back by 7 bases and J by 4 bases. The CDR3 length is 19 residues. CDR1 is SNHLY, CDR2 FYNNEI, per germline. Here the CDR3 DNA reads TGTGCCAGCATTCCTGCTGGGCGGGGGAAGACGGGCCGCACCGGGGAGCTGTTTTTT. Translated: CASIPAGRGKTGRTGELFF.

CDR3 DNA: TGTGCCAGCAGTTATCGGGGGTCTGGAAACACCATATATTTT. Amino acids: CASSYRGSGNTIYF. The chain combines TRBV6-5 with TRBJ1-3, with a weak D call TRBD1 (5 bases). The CDR3 is 14 amino acids. Germline V gene data show CDR1 as MNHEY and CDR2 as SVGAGI. Trimming left V 3 bases short and J 1 base short, with 7 bases between.

A single count supports this clone. The chain carries TRBV24-1 and TRBJ1-6; D may be TRBD1 (5 bases). The CDR3 has 13 amino acids. Germline CDR1 and CDR2: KGHDR and SFDVKD. V gave up 8 bases and J gave up 7 bases, with 11 bases separating them. The CDR3 DNA reads as TGTGCCACCAAAGAGACAGCCAATTCACCCCTCCACTTT. It encodes CATKETANSPLHF.

The rearrangement uses TRBV9 and TRBJ1-2; 8 nucleotides line up with TRBD1. Germline lookup yields CDR1 SGDLS and CDR2 YYNGEE. There are 14 residues in the CDR3. Trimming cost V 4 bases and J 8 bases; bases outside gene matches: 10. The DNA for the CDR3 is TGTGCCAGCAGCATAGGCCTGGACAGGGTAGGCTACACCTTC. Translated, it gives CASSIGLDRVGYTF.

This chain connects TRBV30 to TRBJ1-5; TRBD1 matches 10 bases. CDR1 GTSNPN and CDR2 SVGIG come from the germline V gene (reference sequence). V dropped 0 bases and J dropped 11; count of bases not matched to a gene: 13. There are 16 residues in the CDR3. In DNA form, the CDR3 reads TGTGCCTGGAGTGTACAGACAGGGGGCGCTTGGACGGCCCAGCATTTT. The encoded protein is CAWSVQTGGAWTAQHF.

To note about this clone: One junction end disagrees with the germline gene, perhaps due to a read error. The chain is built from TRBV7-7 and TRBJ2-2; tentatively, D is TRBD2 (5 bases). Germline V CDR1 and CDR2: SSHAT, FNYEAQ (reference sequence). The CDR3 extends over 16 amino acids. In DNA form, the CDR3 reads TGTGCTAGCAGCTTAAGCGGACGACAGAACACCGGGGAGCTGTTTTTT. Encoded protein: CASSLSGRQNTGELFF.

This clone was counted between two and nine times. The chain has TRBV6-5 and TRBJ1-2; TRBD1 aligns across 8 bases. Germline V gene data show CDR1 as MNHEY and CDR2 as SVGAGI. The ends lost 5 bases at V and 8 bases at J; junction bases unmatched: 7. This CDR3 is 13 amino acids long. As DNA, the CDR3 is TGTGCCAGCAGTCAGACAGGGGAAAAGGGCTACACCTTC. Its protein product is CASSQTGEKGYTF.

The sample holds one count of this clone. This sequence joins TRBV30 and TRBJ1-2; D ambiguous. V gave up 2 bases and J gave up 5 bases, with 6 bases separating them. This CDR3 contains 11 residues. Germline V gene lookup returns CDR1 GTSNPN and CDR2 SVGIG (reference sequence). CDR3 DNA: TGTGCCTGGAGTTTTCGTTATGGCTACACCTTC. This gives the protein CAWSFRYGYTF.

This rearrangement joins TRBV9 to TRBJ2-2; tentative D call: TRBD2 (6 bases). This CDR3 region has 14 residues. From germline, CDR1 is SGDLS and CDR2 YYNGEE. The ends were cut back, 7 bases at V and 6 bases at J, with 16 bases in the middle. CDR3 sequence reads: CASAGPGGAGELFF. For the CDR3, the DNA is TGTGCCAGCGCGGGACCCGGTGGGGCCGGGGAGCTGTTTTTT.

The rearrangement joins TRBV5-1 to TRBJ1-1; no reliable D call. Per germline, CDR1 SGHRS and CDR2 YFSETQ. The CDR3 covers 14 residues. V lost 2 bases to trimming and J lost 1 base, with 9 bases between them. In DNA form, the CDR3 reads TGCGCCAGCAGCTTATTGGCAGGGAACACTGAAGCTTTCTTT. Residues: CASSLLAGNTEAFF.

The chain uses TRBV4-1 and TRBJ2-1; D possibly corresponds to TRBD2 (6 bases). Germline CDR1 is MGHRA and CDR2 is YSYEKL. V lost 0 bases, J lost 6 bases, and 18 bases lay in between. The CDR3 length is 17 residues. CDR3 in DNA: TGCGCCAGCAGCCAAGATAGTCGACTAGTAGTCTTCAATGAGCAGTTCTTC. Its translation: CASSQDSRLVVFNEQFF.

The V gene is TRBV27, the J gene TRBJ2-3; D gene unclear. Germline CDR1 reads MNHEY; CDR2 reads SMNVEV (reference sequence). Trimming left V 5 bases short and J 1 base short, with 4 bases between. This CDR3 has 12 amino acids. DNA for the CDR3: TGTGCCAGCAGTCGGGGCACAGATACGCAGTATTTT. This encodes CASSRGTDTQYF.

The chain has TRBV6-5 and TRBJ2-5; TRBD2 agrees at 7 bases. Looked up from germline, CDR1 is MNHEY and CDR2 is SVGAGI. The CDR3 is 14 amino acids. Germline trimming cut 11 bases from V and 5 bases from J; bases unmatched to any gene: 14. The CDR3 spells CASCRDPGGETQYF. CDR3 coding DNA: TGTGCCTCCTGCCGGGACCCCGGGGGGGAGACCCAGTACTTC.